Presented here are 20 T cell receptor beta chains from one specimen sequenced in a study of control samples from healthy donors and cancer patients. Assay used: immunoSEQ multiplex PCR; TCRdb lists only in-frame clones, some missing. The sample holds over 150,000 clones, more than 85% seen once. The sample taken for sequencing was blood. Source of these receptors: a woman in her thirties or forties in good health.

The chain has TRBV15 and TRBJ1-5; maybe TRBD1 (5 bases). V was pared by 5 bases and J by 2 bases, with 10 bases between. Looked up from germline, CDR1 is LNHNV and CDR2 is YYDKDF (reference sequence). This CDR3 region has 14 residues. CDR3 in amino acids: CATSGRGGNQPQHF. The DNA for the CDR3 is TGTGCCACCAGCGGTCGGGGCGGCAATCAGCCCCAGCATTTT.

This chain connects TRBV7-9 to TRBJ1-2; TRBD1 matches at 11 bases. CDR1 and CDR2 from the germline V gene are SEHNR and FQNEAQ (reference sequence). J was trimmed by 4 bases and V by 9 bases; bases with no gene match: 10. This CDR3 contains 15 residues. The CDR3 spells CASLGGQGVGYGYTF. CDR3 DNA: TGTGCCAGTCTCGGGGGACAGGGGGTCGGCTATGGCTACACCTTC.

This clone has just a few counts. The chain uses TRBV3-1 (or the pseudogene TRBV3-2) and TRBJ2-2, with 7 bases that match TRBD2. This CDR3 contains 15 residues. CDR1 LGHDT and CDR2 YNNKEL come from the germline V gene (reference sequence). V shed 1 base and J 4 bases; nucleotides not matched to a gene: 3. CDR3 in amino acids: CASSQAWGGTGELFF. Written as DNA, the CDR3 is TGTGCCAGCAGCCAAGCGTGGGGGGGCACCGGGGAGCTGTTTTTT.

CDR3 DNA sequence: TGTGCCAGCAGCTTCGGGCCGGCGGGGGGAGCTGGGACTAATGAAAAACTGTTTTTT. Its translation: CASSFGPAGGAGTNEKLFF. The chain uses TRBV5-4 and TRBJ1-4; tentatively, D is TRBD1 (5 bases). CDR1 and CDR2 from the germline V gene are SGHNT and YYREEE (reference sequence). V lost 2 bases and J lost 2, with 22 bases in between. This CDR3 spans 19 amino acids.

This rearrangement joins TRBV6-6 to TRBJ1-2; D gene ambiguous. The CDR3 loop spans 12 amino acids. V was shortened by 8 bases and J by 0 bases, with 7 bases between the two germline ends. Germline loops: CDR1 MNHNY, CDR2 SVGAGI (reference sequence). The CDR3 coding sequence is TGTGCCAGCGTATCAGCTAACTATGGCTACACCTTC. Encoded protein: CASVSANYGYTF.

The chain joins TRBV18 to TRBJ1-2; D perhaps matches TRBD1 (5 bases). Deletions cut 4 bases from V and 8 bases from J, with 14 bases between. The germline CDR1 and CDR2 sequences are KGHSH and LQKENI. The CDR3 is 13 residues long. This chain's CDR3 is CASSRQGEGGYTF. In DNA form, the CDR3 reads TGTGCCAGCTCACGCCAGGGTGAGGGGGGCTACACCTTC.

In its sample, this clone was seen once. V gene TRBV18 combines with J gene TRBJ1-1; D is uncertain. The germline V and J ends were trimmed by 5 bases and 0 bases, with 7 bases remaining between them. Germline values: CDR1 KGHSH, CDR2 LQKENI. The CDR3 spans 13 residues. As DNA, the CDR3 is TGTGCCAGCTCATCCTCCATGAACACTGAAGCTTTCTTT. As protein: CASSSSMNTEAFF. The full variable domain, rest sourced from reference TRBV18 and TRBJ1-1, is NAGVMQNPRHLVRRRGQEARLRCSPMKGHSHVYWYRQLPEEGLKFMVYLQKENIIDESGMPKERFSAEFPKEGPSILRIQQVVRGDSAAYFCASSSSMNTEAFFGQGTRLTVV.

CDR3 sequence (DNA): TGTGCCAGTAGGGGATTAGACACGGGTGGAGAAGGCTACACCTTC. Translated: CASRGLDTGGEGYTF. The J gene is TRBJ1-2, the V gene TRBV19; D not resolved. The V end was cut by 6 bases, the J end by 8 bases, with 22 bases between. The CDR3 runs to 15 residues. The germline V gene has CDR1 LNHDA and CDR2 SQIVND (reference sequence).

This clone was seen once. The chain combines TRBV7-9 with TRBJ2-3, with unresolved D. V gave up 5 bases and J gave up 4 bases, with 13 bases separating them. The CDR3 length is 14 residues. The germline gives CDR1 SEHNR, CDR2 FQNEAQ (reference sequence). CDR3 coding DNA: TGTGCCAGCAGCGCCGGCGGATACGCAGATACGCAGTATTTT. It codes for CASSAGGYADTQYF.

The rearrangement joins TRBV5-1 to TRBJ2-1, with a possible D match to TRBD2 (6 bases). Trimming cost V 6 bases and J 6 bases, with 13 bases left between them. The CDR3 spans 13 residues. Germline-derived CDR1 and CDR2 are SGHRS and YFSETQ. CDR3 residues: CASNIGGANEQFF. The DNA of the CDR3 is TGCGCCAGCAACATTGGAGGGGCCAATGAGCAGTTCTTC.

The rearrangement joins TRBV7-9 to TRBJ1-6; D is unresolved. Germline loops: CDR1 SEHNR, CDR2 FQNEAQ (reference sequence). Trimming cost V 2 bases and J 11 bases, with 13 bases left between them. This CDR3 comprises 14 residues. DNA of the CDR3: TGTGCCAGCAGCTTAATCGGTGAGAGGGCACCCCTCCACTTT. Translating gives CASSLIGERAPLHF.

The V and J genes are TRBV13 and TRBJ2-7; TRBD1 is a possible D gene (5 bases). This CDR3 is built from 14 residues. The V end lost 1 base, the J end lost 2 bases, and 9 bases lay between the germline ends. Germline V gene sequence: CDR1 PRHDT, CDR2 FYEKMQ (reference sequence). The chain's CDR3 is CASSLEDRTYEQYF. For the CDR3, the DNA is TGTGCCAGCAGCTTAGAAGACAGAACCTACGAGCAGTACTTC. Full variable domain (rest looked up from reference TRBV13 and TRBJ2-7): AAGVIQSPRHLIKEKRETATLKCYPIPRHDTVYWYQQGPGQDPQFLISFYEKMQSDKGSIPDRFSAQQFSDYHSELNMSSLELGDSALYFCASSLEDRTYEQYFGPGTRLTVT.

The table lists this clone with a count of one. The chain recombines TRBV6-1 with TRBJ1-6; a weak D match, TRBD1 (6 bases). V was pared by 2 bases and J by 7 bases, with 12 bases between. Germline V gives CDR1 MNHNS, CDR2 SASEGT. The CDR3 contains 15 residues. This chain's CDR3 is CASSEQGGGNSPLHF. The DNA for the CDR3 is TGTGCCAGCAGTGAACAGGGCGGGGGCAATTCACCCCTCCACTTT.

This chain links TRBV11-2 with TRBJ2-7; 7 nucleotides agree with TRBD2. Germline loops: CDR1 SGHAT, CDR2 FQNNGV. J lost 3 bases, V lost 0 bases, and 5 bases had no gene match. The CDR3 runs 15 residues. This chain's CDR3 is CASSLEFASGYEQYF. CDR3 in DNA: TGTGCCAGCAGCTTAGAGTTCGCTAGCGGCTACGAGCAGTACTTC.

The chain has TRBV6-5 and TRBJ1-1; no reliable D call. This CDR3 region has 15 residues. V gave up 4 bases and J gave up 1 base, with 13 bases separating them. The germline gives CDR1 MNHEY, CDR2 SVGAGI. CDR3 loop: CASSSRLKENTEAFF. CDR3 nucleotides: TGTGCCAGCAGTTCCAGACTGAAAGAGAACACTGAAGCTTTCTTT.

CDR3 protein: CASRGTSFETQYF. Here the CDR3 DNA reads TGCGCCAGCAGGGGGACTAGCTTTGAGACCCAGTACTTC. V gene TRBV10-2 combines with J gene TRBJ2-5; 9 bases line up with TRBD2. CDR1 is WSHSY and CDR2 is SAAADI in the germline V gene. Trimming at V came to 6 bases and at J to 5 bases, leaving 4 bases not matched to a gene. The CDR3 length is 13 residues.

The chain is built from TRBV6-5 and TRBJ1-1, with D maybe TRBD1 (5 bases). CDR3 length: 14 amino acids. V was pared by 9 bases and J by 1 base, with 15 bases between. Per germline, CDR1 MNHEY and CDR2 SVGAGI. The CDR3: CASNGGTRNTEAFF. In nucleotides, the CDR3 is TGTGCCAGTAACGGGGGAACGAGGAACACTGAAGCTTTCTTT.

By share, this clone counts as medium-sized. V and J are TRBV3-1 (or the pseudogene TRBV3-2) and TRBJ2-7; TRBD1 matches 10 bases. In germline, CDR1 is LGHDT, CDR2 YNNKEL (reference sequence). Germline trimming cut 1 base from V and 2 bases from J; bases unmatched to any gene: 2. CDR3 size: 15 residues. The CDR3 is CASSQGTGGAYEQYF. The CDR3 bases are TGTGCCAGCAGCCAAGGGACAGGGGGTGCCTACGAGCAGTACTTC.

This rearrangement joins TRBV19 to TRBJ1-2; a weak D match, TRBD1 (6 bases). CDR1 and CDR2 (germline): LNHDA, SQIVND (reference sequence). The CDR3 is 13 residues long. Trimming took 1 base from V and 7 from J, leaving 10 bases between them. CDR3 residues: CASSIVTGLGYTF. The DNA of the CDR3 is TGTGCCAGTAGTATAGTTACAGGGCTTGGCTACACCTTC. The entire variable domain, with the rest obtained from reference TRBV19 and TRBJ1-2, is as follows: DGGITQSPKYLFRKEGQNVTLSCEQNLNHDAMYWYRQDPGQGLRLIYYSQIVNDFQKGDIAEGYSVSREKKESFPLTVTSAQKNPTAFYLCASSIVTGLGYTFGSGTRLTVV.

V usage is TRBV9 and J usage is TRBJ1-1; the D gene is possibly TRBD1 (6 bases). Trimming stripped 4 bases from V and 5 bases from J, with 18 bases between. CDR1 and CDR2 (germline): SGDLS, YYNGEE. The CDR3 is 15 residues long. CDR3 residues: CASSPSGGPITEAFF. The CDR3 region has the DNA TGTGCCAGCAGCCCGTCGGGGGGCCCGATAACTGAAGCTTTCTTT. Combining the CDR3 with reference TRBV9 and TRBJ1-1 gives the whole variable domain DSGVTQTPKHLITATGQRVTLRCSPRSGDLSVYWYQQSLDQGLQFLIQYYNGEERAKGNILERFSAQQFPDLHSELNLSSLELGDSALYFCASSPSGGPITEAFFGQGTRLTVV.